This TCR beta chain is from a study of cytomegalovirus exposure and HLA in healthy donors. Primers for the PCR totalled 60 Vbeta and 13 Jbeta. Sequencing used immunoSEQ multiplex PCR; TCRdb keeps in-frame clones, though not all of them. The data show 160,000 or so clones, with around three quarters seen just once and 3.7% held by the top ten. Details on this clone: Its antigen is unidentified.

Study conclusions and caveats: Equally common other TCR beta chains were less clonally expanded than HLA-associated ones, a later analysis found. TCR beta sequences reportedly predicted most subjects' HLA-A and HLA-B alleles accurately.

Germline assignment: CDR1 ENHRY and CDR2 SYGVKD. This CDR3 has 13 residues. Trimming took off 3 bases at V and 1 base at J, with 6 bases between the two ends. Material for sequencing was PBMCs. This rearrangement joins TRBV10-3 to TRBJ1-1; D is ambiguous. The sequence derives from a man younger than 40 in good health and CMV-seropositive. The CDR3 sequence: CAISEAQNTEAFF. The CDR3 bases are TGTGCCATCAGTGAAGCCCAGAACACTGAAGCTTTCTTT.